The 11 T cell receptor beta chains below come from one sample, sequenced in a study of blood T cells in healthy people across ages. A second PCR, run for roughly 7 to 12 cycles, used a sample-barcoded 5' primer plus a J-beta primer mix. TCRdb called the 5' RACE reads again in MiXCR, with one record for every CDR3 protein. The table lists hundreds of thousands of distinct CDR3 sequences, 52% of them singletons. The material sequenced was blood. The receptors were sampled from a woman older than 75 in good health.

The rearrangement links TRBV21-1 to TRBJ2-5; TRBD1 is taken as the D call from the table, unchecked against the DNA. TRBV21-1 has pseudogene status. This CDR3 has 11 amino acids. The CDR3 here is CAAPGEETQYF. CDR3 sequence (DNA): TGTGCCGCCCCCGGGGAAGAGACCCAGTACTTC.

The rearrangement links TRBV9 to TRBJ2-3, with TRBD1 identical over 9 bases. CDR3 length: 16 amino acids. The germline V gene encodes CDR1 SGDLS and CDR2 YYNGEE. V lost 2 bases to trimming and J lost 4 bases; unmatched junction nucleotides: 8. The CDR3: CASSVVTGGGADTQYF. As DNA, the CDR3 is TGTGCCAGCAGCGTGGTCACAGGGGGCGGAGCAGATACGCAGTATTTT. Full variable domain (missing parts from reference TRBV9 and TRBJ2-3): DSGVTQTPKHLITATGQRVTLRCSPRSGDLSVYWYQQSLDQGLQFLIQYYNGEERAKGNILERFSAQQFPDLHSELNLSSLELGDSALYFCASSVVTGGGADTQYFGPGTRLTVL.

This clonotype showed up just a few times. This sequence joins TRBV20-1 and TRBJ2-4, with a possible D match to TRBD2 (5 bases). The CDR3 runs to 13 residues. Trimming shortened V by 7 bases and J by 8 bases, and 18 bases separated the two germline ends. Germline V gene sequence: CDR1 DFQATT, CDR2 SNEGSKA (reference sequence). The CDR3 coding sequence is TGCAGTGTCTCGCCGGGGAATCAGGACATTCAGTACTTC. Its translation: CSVSPGNQDIQYF.

Remarks on this clonotype: A much larger clone differs from this one at a single base, so this may be a read error. The V gene is TRBV9, the J gene TRBJ2-5; TRBD2 is a possible D gene (6 bases). The CDR3 extends over 12 amino acids. V dropped 4 bases and J dropped 11 bases, with 15 bases sitting between them. Germline CDR1 SGDLS, CDR2 YYNGEE. CDR3 in DNA: TGTGCCAGCAGCTTCAGCGGGTTAGAGCAGTACTTC. Translation: CASSFSGLEQYF.

This clonotype was detected only once. The chain couples TRBV29-1 to TRBJ2-5, with D perhaps matching TRBD1 (5 bases). Matching the DNA end better, TRBJ2-7 makes the J call doubtful. CDR1 SQVTM and CDR2 ANQGSEA come from the germline V gene. This CDR3 spans 13 amino acids. The CDR3 sequence is CSVVGKGAREQYF. Written as DNA, the CDR3 is TGCAGCGTTGTCGGTAAAGGGGCGCGCGAGCAGTACTTC.

The sample holds a few counts of this clonotype. The chain recombines TRBV19 with TRBJ2-1; 9 bases map to TRBD1. The CDR3 consists of 12 residues. Germline values: CDR1 LNHDA, CDR2 SQIVND (reference sequence). Unmatched junction bases numbered 6, after V lost 5 bases and J lost 13 bases. The CDR3 here is CASSFRQGGQFF. The CDR3 nucleotides are TGTGCCAGTAGTTTCAGACAGGGGGGTCAGTTCTTC.

The V and J genes are TRBV12-3 or TRBV12-4 and TRBJ2-4, with D unresolved. The germline V and J ends were trimmed by 1 base and 7 bases, with 11 bases remaining between them. The CDR3 has 14 residues. The CDR3 sequence: CASSLGWDINIQYF. As DNA, the CDR3 is TGTGCCAGCAGTTTAGGGTGGGATATTAACATTCAGTACTTC.

This clonotype has a count of ten or more. The J gene is TRBJ2-1, the V gene TRBV5-1; perhaps TRBD2 as D (5 bases). CDR3 length: 14 amino acids. V gave up 2 bases and J gave up 1 base, with 7 bases separating them. CDR1 and CDR2 (germline): SGHRS, YFSETQ. CDR3 region: CASSFGVSYNEQFF. The CDR3 nucleotides are TGCGCCAGCAGCTTCGGGGTTTCCTACAATGAGCAGTTCTTC.

This clonotype was observed a few times. The V call is TRBV6-6, the J call TRBJ2-6; weak D call: TRBD1 (5 bases). V was clipped by 5 bases and J by 4 bases, with 15 bases between them. The CDR3 consists of 16 residues. Germline V gene lookup returns CDR1 MNHNY and CDR2 SVGAGI (reference sequence). CDR3 DNA: TGTGCCAGCAGTCAGAGTTGGGGCTCCGGGGCCAACGTCCTGACTTTC. Its protein is CASSQSWGSGANVLTF.

With regard to this clonotype: A read error may account for a junction end that differs from germline. J is TRBJ2-5 and V is TRBV18, with D possibly being TRBD2 (5 bases). Germline V gives CDR1 KGHSH, CDR2 LQKENI. The CDR3 is 13 amino acids. The CDR3 nucleotides read TGTGCCAGCTCACCAGGACTCCAAGAGACCCGGTACTTC. Its translation: CASSPGLQETRYF.

This clonotype occurred many times. The chain joins TRBV5-1 to TRBJ2-1; tentatively, D is TRBD1 (6 bases). The CDR3 is 15 amino acids. Germline V gene sequence: CDR1 SGHRS, CDR2 YFSETQ. The V and J ends lost 0 bases and 0 bases respectively, with 7 bases between them. The CDR3 spells CASSLEGGSYNEQFF. The DNA for the CDR3 is TGCGCCAGCAGCTTGGAAGGGGGCTCCTACAATGAGCAGTTCTTC. The full variable domain, its missing parts supplied by reference TRBV5-1 and TRBJ2-1, is KAGVTQTPRYLIKTRGQQVTLSCSPISGHRSVSWYQQTPGQGLQFLFEYFSETQRNKGNFPGRFSGRQFSNSRSEMNVSTLELGDSALYLCASSLEGGSYNEQFFGPGTRLTVL.